Listed below are T cell receptor beta chains from one sample, sequenced in a study of blood T cell repertoires in COVID-19. Method: immunoSEQ multiplex PCR; TCRdb's copy keeps in-frame clones and lacks some. In the table there are roughly 120,000 clones, under 95% of which are singletons. Material for sequencing was peripheral blood. The receptors shown here come from a man aged 55 to 70 with COVID-19, enrolled during active disease. Each CDR3 is given with its conserved first and last residue. A D gene is named only where the DNA matches it firmly. Some rows mark clone size as missing; the rest say once, few, many or name a class of expanded clone.

d_gene: TRBD1
abundance: -
j_gene: TRBJ1-2
v_gene: TRBV2
CDR3aa: CASSELLTGVLYGYTF
CDR3nt: TGTGCCAGCAGTGAGTTGCTGACAGGGGTCCTATATGGCTACACCTTC

d_gene: -
abundance: once
j_gene: TRBJ1-5
v_gene: TRBV19
CDR3aa: CASSIDFSDLRQPQHF
CDR3nt: TGTGCCAGTAGTATAGATTTTTCGGATTTGAGGCAGCCCCAGCATTTT

d_gene: TRBD1
abundance: once
j_gene: TRBJ1-1
v_gene: TRBV7-9
CDR3aa: CASSLGQGNTEAFF
CDR3nt: TGTGCCAGCAGCTTAGGACAGGGGAACACTGAAGCTTTCTTT

d_gene: -
abundance: -
j_gene: TRBJ2-7
v_gene: TRBV5-1
CDR3aa: CASSLETGDYEQYF
CDR3nt: TGCGCCAGCAGCTTGGAGACAGGAGACTACGAGCAGTACTTC

d_gene: -
abundance: once
j_gene: TRBJ1-6
v_gene: TRBV5-4
CDR3aa: CASSLGGVRLDPPLHF
CDR3nt: TGTGCCAGCAGCTTGGGGGGGGTTCGCCTGGATCCGCCCCTCCACTTT

d_gene: TRBD2
abundance: -
j_gene: TRBJ2-3
v_gene: TRBV28
CDR3aa: CASSSKPDGTSGSTDTQYF
CDR3nt: TGTGCCAGCAGTTCGAAACCAGACGGGACTAGCGGGAGCACAGATACGCAGTATTTT

d_gene: TRBD2
abundance: -
j_gene: TRBJ2-1
v_gene: TRBV7-3
CDR3aa: CASGLLAGVENEQFF
CDR3nt: TGTGCCAGCGGTCTACTAGCGGGAGTGGAGAATGAGCAGTTCTTC

d_gene: -
abundance: -
j_gene: TRBJ1-2
v_gene: TRBV25-1
CDR3aa: CASSAGAAGSGYTF
CDR3nt: TGTGCCAGCAGTGCTGGGGCAGCGGGGTCGGGCTACACCTTC

d_gene: TRBD1
abundance: -
j_gene: TRBJ2-7
v_gene: TRBV4-1
CDR3aa: CASSQDWGTVEQYF
CDR3nt: TGCGCCAGCAGCCAAGATTGGGGGACAGTGGAGCAGTACTTC

d_gene: -
abundance: -
j_gene: TRBJ2-5
v_gene: TRBV3-1/TRBV3-2
CDR3aa: CASSSTGSVQETQYF
CDR3nt: TGTGCCAGCAGCAGCACCGGGTCAGTCCAAGAGACCCAGTACTTC

d_gene: -
abundance: -
j_gene: TRBJ2-7
v_gene: TRBV27
CDR3aa: CASSLPGVDEQYF
CDR3nt: TGTGCCAGCAGTTTACCCGGGGTAGACGAGCAGTACTTC

d_gene: -
abundance: -
j_gene: TRBJ1-2
v_gene: TRBV29-1
CDR3aa: CSVVYLSGVDYGYTF
CDR3nt: TGCAGCGTTGTTTACCTCTCAGGGGTCGACTATGGCTACACCTTC

d_gene: TRBD1
abundance: -
j_gene: TRBJ1-2
v_gene: TRBV7-3
CDR3aa: CASSQGQGAVGYTF
CDR3nt: TGTGCCAGCAGCCAGGGACAGGGGGCGGTCGGCTACACCTTC

d_gene: -
abundance: -
j_gene: TRBJ1-1
v_gene: TRBV2
CDR3aa: CASNRGMNTEAFF
CDR3nt: TGTGCCAGCAACCGCGGAATGAACACTGAAGCTTTCTTT

d_gene: -
abundance: once
j_gene: TRBJ2-2
v_gene: TRBV24-1
CDR3aa: CATSDFDSANTGELFF
CDR3nt: TGTGCCACCAGTGATTTCGACAGCGCGAACACCGGGGAGCTGTTTTTT

d_gene: -
abundance: -
j_gene: TRBJ1-5
v_gene: TRBV5-4
CDR3aa: CASSSGGGLADQPQHF
CDR3nt: TGTGCCAGCAGCTCCGGTGGTGGGTTGGCGGATCAGCCCCAGCATTTT

d_gene: TRBD1
abundance: -
j_gene: TRBJ2-1
v_gene: TRBV24-1
CDR3aa: CATSEPARQGENEQFF
CDR3nt: TGTGCCACCAGTGAGCCTGCCCGACAGGGGGAAAATGAGCAGTTCTTC